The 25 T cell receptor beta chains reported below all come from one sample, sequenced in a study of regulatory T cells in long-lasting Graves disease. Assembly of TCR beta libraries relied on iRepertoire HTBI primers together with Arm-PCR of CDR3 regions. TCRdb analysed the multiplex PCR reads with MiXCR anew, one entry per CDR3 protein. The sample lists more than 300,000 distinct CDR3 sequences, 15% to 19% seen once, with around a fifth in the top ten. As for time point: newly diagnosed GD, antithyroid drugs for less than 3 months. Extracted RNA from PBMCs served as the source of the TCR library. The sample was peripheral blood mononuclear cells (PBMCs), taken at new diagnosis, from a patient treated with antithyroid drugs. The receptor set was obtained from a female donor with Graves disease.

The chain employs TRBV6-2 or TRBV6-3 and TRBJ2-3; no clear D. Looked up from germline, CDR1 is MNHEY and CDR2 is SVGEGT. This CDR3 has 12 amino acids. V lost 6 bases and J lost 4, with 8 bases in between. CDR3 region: CASSRAPDTQYF. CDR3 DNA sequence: TGTGCCAGCAGCCGGGCTCCAGATACGCAGTATTTT.

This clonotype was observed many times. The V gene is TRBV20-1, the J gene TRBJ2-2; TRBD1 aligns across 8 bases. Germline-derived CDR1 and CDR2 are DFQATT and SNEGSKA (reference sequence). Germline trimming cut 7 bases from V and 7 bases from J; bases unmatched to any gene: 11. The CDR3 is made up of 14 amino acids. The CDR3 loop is CSVRGSGGNGELFF. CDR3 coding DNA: TGCAGTGTTAGGGGGTCAGGGGGCAACGGGGAGCTGTTTTTT.

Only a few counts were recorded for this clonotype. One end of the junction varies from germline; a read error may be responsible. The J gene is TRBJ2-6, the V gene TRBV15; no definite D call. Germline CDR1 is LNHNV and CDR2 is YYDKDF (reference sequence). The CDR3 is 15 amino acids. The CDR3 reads CATSREHSGANVLTF. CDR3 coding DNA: TGTGCCACCAGCCGAGAACACTCTGGGGCCAACGTCCTGACTTTC.

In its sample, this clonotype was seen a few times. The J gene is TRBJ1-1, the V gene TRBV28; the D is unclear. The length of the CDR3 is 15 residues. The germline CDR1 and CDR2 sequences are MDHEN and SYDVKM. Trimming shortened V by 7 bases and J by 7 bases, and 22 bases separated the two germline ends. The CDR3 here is CASTAHFGPIIEAFF. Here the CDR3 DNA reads TGTGCCAGCACCGCCCACTTTGGACCGATAATTGAAGCTTTCTTT.

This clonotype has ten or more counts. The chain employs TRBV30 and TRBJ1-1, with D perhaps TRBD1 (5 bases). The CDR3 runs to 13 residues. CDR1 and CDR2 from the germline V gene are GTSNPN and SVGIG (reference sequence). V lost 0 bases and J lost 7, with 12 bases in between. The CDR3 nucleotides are TGTGCCTGGAGTGTGGGGGGGTGGAATGAAGCTTTCTTT. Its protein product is CAWSVGGWNEAFF.

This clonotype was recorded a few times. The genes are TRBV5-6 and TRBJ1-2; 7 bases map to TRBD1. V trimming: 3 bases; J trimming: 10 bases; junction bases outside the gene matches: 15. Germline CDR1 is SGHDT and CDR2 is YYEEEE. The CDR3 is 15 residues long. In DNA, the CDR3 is TGTGCCAGCAGCTGGGACCGGGACAGCCTTCCAGTCTACACCTTC. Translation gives CASSWDRDSLPVYTF.

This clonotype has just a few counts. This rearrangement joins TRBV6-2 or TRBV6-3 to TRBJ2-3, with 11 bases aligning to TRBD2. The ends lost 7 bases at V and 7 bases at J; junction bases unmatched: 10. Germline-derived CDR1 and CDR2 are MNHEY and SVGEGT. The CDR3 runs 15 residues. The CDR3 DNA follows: TGTGCCAGCAAAATTAGCGGGAGGGCCTGGAATACGCAGTATTTT. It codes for CASKISGRAWNTQYF.

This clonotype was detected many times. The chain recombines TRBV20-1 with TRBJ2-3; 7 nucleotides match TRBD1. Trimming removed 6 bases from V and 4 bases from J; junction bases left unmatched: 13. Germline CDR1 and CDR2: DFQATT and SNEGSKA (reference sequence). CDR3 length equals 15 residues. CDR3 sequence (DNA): TGCAGTGCAACTGAGACAGGGATTCTTGCAGATACGCAGTATTTT. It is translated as CSATETGILADTQYF.

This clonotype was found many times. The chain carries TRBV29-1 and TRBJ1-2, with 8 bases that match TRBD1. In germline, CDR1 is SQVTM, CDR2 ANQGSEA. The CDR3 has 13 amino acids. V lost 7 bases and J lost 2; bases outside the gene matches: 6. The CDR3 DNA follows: TGCAGCGCTCAAGGACAGGGAAACTATGGCTACACCTTC. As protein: CSAQGQGNYGYTF. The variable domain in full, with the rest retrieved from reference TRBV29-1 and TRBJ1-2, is SAVISQKPSRDICQRGTSLTIQCQVDSQVTMMFWYRQQPGQSLTLIATANQGSEATYESGFVIDKFPISRPNLTFSTLTVSNMSPEDSSIYLCSAQGQGNYGYTFGSGTRLTVV.

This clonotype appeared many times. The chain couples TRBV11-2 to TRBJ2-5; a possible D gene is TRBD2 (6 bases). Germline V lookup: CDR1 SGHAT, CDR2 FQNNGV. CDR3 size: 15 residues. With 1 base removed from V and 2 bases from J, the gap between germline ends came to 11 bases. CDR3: CASSLALALQETQYF. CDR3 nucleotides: TGTGCCAGCAGCTTAGCTCTAGCGTTGCAAGAGACCCAGTACTTC.

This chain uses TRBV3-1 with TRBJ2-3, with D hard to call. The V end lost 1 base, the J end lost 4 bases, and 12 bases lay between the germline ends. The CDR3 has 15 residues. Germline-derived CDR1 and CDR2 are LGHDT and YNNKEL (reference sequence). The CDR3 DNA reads TGTGCCAGCAGCCAAGGGGTAGCTGGCGCAGATACGCAGTATTTT. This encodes CASSQGVAGADTQYF.

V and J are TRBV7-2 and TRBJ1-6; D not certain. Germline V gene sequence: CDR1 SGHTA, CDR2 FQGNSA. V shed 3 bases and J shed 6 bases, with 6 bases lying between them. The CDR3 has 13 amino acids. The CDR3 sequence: CASSFEFNSPLHF. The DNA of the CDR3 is TGTGCCAGCAGCTTTGAATTTAATTCACCCCTCCACTTT.

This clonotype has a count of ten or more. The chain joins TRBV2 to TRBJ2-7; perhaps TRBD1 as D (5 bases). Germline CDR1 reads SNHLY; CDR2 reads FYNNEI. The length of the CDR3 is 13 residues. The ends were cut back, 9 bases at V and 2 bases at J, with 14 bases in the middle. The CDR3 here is CARRAGPTYEQYF. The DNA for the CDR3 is TGTGCCAGAAGGGCAGGGCCGACCTACGAGCAGTACTTC.

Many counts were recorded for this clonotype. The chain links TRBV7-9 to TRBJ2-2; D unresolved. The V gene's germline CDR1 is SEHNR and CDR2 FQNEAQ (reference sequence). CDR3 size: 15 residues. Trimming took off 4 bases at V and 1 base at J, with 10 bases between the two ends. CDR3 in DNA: TGTGCCAGCAGCTCTGACAAGTTGAACACCGGGGAGCTGTTTTTT. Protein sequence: CASSSDKLNTGELFF.

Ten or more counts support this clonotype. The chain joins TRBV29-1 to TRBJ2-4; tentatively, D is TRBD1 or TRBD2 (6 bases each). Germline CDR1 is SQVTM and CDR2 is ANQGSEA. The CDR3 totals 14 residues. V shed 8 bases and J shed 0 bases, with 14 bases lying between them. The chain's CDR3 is CSSTGAGAKNIQYF. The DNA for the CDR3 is TGCAGCTCCACGGGGGCTGGAGCCAAAAACATTCAGTACTTC.

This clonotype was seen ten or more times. The DNA of the CDR3 is TGTGCCAGCAGTTTCAAGACAGCGCCAAATCCGGAGCTGTTTTTT. Amino acids: CASSFKTAPNPELFF. V is TRBV28 and J is TRBJ2-2; tentative D call: TRBD1 (5 bases). The CDR3 covers 15 residues. Germline CDR1 reads MDHEN; CDR2 reads SYDVKM. V lost 3 bases to trimming and J lost 10 bases, with 18 bases between them.

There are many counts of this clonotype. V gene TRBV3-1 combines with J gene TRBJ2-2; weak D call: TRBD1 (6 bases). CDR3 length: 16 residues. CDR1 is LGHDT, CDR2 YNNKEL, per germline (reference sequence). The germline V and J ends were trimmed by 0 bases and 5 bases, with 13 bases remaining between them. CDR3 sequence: CASSQDPDSSTGELFF. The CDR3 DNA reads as TGTGCCAGCAGCCAAGATCCGGACAGCTCAACCGGGGAGCTGTTTTTT.

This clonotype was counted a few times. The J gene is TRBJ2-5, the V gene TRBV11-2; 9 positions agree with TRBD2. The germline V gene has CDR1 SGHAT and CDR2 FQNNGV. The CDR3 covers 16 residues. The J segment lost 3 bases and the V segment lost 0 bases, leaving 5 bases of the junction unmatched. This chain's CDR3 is CASSLDRTSVEETQYF. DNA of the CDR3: TGTGCCAGCAGCTTAGACCGGACTAGCGTGGAAGAGACCCAGTACTTC.

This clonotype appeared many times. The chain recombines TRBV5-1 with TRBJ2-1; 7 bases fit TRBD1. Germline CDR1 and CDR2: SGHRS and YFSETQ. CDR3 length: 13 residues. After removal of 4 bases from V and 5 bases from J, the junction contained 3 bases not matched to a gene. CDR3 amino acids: CASSPGQNNEQFF. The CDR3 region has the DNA TGCGCCAGCAGCCCGGGACAGAACAATGAGCAGTTCTTC.

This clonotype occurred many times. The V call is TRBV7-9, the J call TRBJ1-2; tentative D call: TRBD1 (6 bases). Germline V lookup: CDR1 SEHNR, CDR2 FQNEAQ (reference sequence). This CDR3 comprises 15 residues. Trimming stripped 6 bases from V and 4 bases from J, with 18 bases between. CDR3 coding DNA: TGTGCCAGCAGATCAACCCGTCAGGGGATCTATGGCTACACCTTC. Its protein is CASRSTRQGIYGYTF.

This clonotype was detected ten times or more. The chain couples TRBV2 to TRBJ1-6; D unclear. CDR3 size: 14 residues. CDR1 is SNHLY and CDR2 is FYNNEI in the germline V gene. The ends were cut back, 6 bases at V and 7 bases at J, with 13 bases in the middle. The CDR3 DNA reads TGTGCCAGCAGGATGGGAACTTTCAATTCACCCCTCCACTTT. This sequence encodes CASRMGTFNSPLHF.

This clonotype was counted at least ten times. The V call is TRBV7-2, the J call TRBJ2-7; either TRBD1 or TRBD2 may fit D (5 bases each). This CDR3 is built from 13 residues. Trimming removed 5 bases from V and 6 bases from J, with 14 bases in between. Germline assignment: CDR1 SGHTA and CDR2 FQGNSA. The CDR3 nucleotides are TGTGCCAGCAGCCTAAACGCTGGGACCGAGCAGTACTTC. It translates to CASSLNAGTEQYF.

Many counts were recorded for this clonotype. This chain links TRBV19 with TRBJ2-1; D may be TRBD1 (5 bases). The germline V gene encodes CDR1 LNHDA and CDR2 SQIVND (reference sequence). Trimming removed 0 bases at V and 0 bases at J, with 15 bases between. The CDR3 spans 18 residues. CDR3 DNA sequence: TGTGCCAGTAGTATAGACAGGGTTACAGTAGGCTCCTACAATGAGCAGTTCTTC. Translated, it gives CASSIDRVTVGSYNEQFF.

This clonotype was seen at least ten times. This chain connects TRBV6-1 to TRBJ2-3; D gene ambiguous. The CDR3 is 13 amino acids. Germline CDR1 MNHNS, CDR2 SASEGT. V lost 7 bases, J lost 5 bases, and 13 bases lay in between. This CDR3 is CASTPTGEDTQYF. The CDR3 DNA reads TGTGCCAGCACCCCTACGGGCGAAGATACGCAGTATTTT.

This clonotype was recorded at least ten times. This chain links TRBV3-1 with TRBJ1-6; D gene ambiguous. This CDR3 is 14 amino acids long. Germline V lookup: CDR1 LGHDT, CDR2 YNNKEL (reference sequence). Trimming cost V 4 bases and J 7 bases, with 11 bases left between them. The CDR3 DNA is TGTGCCAGCAGCCCTACAGTGATGAATTCACCCCTCCACTTT. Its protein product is CASSPTVMNSPLHF. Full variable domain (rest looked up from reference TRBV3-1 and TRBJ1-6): DTAVSQTPKYLVTQMGNDKSIKCEQNLGHDTMYWYKQDSKKFLKIMFSYNNKELIINETVPNRFSPKSPDKAHLNLHINSLELGDSAVYFCASSPTVMNSPLHFGNGTRLTVT.